This T cell receptor beta chain was recovered during a study of T cell repertoires in cytomegalovirus infection. As for the study in general: Selected CMV epitopes included recently identified HLA-C-restricted ones as well as well-studied HLA-B-restricted ones. A matching HLA type, together with CMV infection, was signaled by public TCR beta signatures. Study conclusions and caveats: In two of eight donors, the top clonotype was HLA-C-restricted CMV-specific. The study identified carriers of CMV plus the relevant HLA from cumulative public TCR beta family frequency.

The CDR3 extends over 13 amino acids. The ends were cut back, 6 bases at V and 5 bases at J, with 13 bases in the middle. Germline CDR1 and CDR2: MNHEY and SMNVEV (reference sequence). This clonotype was seen a handful of times. No antigen is known for it. TCRdb passed the reads through MiXCR, listing each CDR3 protein once. The table records approximately 81,000 distinct CDR3 sequences, roughly 25% of them present only once. The rearrangement links TRBV27 to TRBJ1-2; the D gene is possibly TRBD1 (5 bases). This receptor was obtained from a human donor in good health (CMV status not recorded). Some clones in this sample may be carry-over from other donors' samples. Sequencing used CD8+ T cells from cultured PBMCs, obtained from culture after CMV antigen stimulation. The CDR3 here is CASSQGAEYGYTF. In nucleotides, the CDR3 is TGTGCCAGCAGCCAGGGAGCGGAATATGGCTACACCTTC.